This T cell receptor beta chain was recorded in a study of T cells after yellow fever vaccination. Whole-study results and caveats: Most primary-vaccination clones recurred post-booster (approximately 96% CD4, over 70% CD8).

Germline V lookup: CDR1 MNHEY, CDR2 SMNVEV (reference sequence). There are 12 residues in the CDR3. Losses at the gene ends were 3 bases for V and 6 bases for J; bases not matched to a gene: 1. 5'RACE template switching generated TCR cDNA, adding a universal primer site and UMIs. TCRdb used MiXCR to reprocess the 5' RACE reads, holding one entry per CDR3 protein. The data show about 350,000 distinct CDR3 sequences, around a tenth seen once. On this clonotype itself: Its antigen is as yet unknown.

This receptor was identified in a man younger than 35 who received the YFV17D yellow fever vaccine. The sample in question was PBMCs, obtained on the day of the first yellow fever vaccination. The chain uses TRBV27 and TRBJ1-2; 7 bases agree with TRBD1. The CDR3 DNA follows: TGTGCCAGCAGTTTGCAGGGGGATGGCTACACCTTC. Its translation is CASSLQGDGYTF.